This T cell receptor beta chain derives from a study of regulatory T cells in long-lasting Graves disease. Study conclusions and caveats: Sharing of public clonotypes was greater in persistent patients (roughly 2,900) than in new patients (around 1,000).

The CDR3 length is 16 residues. Germline CDR1 MNHNY, CDR2 SVGAGI (reference sequence). The ends were cut back, 0 bases at V and 0 bases at J, with 9 bases in the middle. Assembly of TCR beta libraries relied on iRepertoire HTBI primers together with Arm-PCR of CDR3 regions. Each CDR3 protein gets one entry after TCRdb re-called the multiplex PCR reads with MiXCR. In the table there are 400,000 or so distinct CDR3 sequences, 23% of which are singletons. With respect to this clonotype: Its matching antigen is unknown.

Time point denoted: persistent/refractory GD, antithyroid drugs over 5 years with positive TRAb. Extracted PBMC RNA gave rise to the TCR library. The source is a female donor with Graves disease. Sequenced here: peripheral blood mononuclear cells (PBMCs), sampled when the disease was refractory, from a patient treated with antithyroid drugs. V and J are TRBV6-6 and TRBJ2-1; D gene uncertain. The CDR3 DNA is TGTGCCAGCAGTTACTCGATGTTGAGCTCCTACAATGAGCAGTTCTTC. This gives the protein CASSYSMLSSYNEQFF.